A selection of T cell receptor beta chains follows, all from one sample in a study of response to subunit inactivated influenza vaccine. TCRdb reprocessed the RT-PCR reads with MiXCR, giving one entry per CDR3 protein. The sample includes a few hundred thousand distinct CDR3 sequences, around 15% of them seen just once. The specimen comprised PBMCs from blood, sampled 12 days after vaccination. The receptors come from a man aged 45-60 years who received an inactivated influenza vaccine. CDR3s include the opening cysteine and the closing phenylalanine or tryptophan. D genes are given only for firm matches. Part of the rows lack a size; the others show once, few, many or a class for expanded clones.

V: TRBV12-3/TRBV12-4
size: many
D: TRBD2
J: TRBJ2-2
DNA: TGTGCCAGCAGTCTAGCGGGAGGAAACACCGGGGAGCTGTTTTTT
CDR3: CASSLAGGNTGELFF

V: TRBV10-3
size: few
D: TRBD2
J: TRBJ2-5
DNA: TGTGCCACCAGCAGCGGGAGGGCTGTAAGCGGTGAGACCCAGTACTTC
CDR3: CATSSGRAVSGETQYF

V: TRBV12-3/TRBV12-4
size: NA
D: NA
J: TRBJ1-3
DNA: TGTGCCAGCACCCCCGCTTCGGGCGGGAGCTCTGGAAACACCATATATTTT
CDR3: CASTPASGGSSGNTIYF

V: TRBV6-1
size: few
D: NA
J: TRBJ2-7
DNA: TGTGCCAGCAGGACTGACCGGATCTCCTACGAGCAGTACTTC
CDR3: CASRTDRISYEQYF

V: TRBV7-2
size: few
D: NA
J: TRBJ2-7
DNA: TGTGCCAGCAGCTTAGGTTGGTTCGAGCAGTACTTC
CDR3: CASSLGWFEQYF

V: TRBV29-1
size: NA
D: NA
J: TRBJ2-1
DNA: TGCAGCGTTGACTGGGGTGCCAATGAGCAGTTCTTC
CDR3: CSVDWGANEQFF

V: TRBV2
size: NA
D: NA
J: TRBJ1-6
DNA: TGTGCCAGCAAATTGATATTCGGGAGTGAATATTCACCCCTCCACTTT
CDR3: CASKLIFGSEYSPLHF

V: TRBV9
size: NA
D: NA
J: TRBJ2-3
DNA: TGTGCCAGCACTCACTCGGAGGGCGTCCTCACAGATACGCAGTATTTT
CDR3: CASTHSEGVLTDTQYF

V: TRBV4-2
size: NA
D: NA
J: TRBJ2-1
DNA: TGTGCCAGCATCACAACGGGAGCCGAGGGCAATGAGCAGTTCTTC
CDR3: CASITTGAEGNEQFF

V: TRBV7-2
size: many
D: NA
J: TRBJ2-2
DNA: TGTGCCAGCAGTTCCCGGACCGGGGAGCTGTTTTTT
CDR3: CASSSRTGELFF

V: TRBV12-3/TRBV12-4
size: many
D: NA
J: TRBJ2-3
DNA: TGTGCCAGCAGTAGAGAGCAGAACACAGATACGCAGTATTTT
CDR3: CASSREQNTDTQYF

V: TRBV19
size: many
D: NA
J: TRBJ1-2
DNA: TGTGCCAGTAGTACCGGACAAAACTATGGCTACACCTTC
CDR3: CASSTGQNYGYTF

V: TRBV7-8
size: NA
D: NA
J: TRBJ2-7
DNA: TGTGCCAGCAGGCTCGGGCGGCGGGGAACAGGGCTTTACTTC
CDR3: CASRLGRRGTGLYF

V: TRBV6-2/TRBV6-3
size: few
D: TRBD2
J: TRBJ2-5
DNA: TGTGCCAGCAGTTATGGGCGCCTAGCGGGAAACCAAGAGACCCAGTACTTC
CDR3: CASSYGRLAGNQETQYF

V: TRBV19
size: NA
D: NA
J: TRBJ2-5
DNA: TGTGCCAGTAGTGACCTACAGGGTTGGCAAGAGACCCAGTACTTC
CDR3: CASSDLQGWQETQYF

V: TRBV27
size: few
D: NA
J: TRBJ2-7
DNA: TGTGCCAGCAGTCCAATGGGGACTGCCCACGAGCAGTACTTC
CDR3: CASSPMGTAHEQYF

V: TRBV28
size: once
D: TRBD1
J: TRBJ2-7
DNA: TGTGCCAGCAGAGCCGGGACAGGGTATGGGTTCGAGCAGTACTTC
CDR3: CASRAGTGYGFEQYF

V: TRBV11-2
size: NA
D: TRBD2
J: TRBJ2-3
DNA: TGTGCCAGCACCCGGACAAGAGGCGGGAGGGCCGGCGCAGATACGCAGTATTTT
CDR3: CASTRTRGGRAGADTQYF

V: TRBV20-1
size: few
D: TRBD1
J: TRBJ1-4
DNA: TGCAGTGCCAGGGCTACAGGGGCAACTAATGAAAAACTGTTTTTT
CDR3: CSARATGATNEKLFF

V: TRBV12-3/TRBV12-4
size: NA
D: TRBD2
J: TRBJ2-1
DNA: TGTGCCAGCAGTTTTTCTCTTGGGACTAGCTTAGGCTATGAGCAGTTCTTC
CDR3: CASSFSLGTSLGYEQFF

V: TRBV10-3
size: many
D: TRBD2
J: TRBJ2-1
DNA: TGTGCCACTCTGGTGCCGGGAGGACCCCTCTCCTACAATGAGCAGTTCTTC
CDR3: CATLVPGGPLSYNEQFF

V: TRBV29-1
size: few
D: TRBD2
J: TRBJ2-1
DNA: TGCAGCGTAGCCAGGACTAGCGGCAGCAACAATGAGCAGTTCTTC
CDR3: CSVARTSGSNNEQFF

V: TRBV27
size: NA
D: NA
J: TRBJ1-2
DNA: TGTGCCAGCAGTCCCTGGACGGGAAAGGATGGCTACACCTTC
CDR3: CASSPWTGKDGYTF

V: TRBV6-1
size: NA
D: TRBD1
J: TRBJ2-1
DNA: TGTGCCAGCACCCCCGGGACAGGGGGTCGGGAGCAGTTCTTC
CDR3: CASTPGTGGREQFF

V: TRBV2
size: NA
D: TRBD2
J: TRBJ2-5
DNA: TGTGCCAGCAGGTGGACTAGCGGCTCTCAAGAGACCCAGTACTTC
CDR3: CASRWTSGSQETQYF

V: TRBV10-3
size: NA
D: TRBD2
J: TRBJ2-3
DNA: TGTGCCATCAGCTCCGGGACAGTAGCGGGAGGTGAGAGAGATACGCAGTATTTT
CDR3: CAISSGTVAGGERDTQYF

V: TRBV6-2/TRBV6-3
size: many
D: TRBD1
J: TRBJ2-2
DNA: TGTGCCAGCACATGGACAGGGGACACCGGGGAGCTGTTTTTT
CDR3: CASTWTGDTGELFF

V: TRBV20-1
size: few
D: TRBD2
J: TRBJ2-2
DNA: TGCAGTGCTAGAGACTACCAGCGGGGGTCCGCGAACACCGGGGAGCTGTTTTTT
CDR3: CSARDYQRGSANTGELFF

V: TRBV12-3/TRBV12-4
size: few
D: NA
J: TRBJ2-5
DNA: TGTGCCAGCAGTTTATCAAGCGGAAGACAAGAGACCCAGTACTTC
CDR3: CASSLSSGRQETQYF

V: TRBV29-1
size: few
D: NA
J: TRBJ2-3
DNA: TGCAGCGTTGTAACAGGAACTAGCACAGATACGCAGTATTTT
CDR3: CSVVTGTSTDTQYF

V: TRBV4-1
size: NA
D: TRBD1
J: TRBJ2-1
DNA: TGCGCCAGCAGCCAAGTATTTGGGACAGGGGTTAGCAATGAGCAGTTCTTC
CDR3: CASSQVFGTGVSNEQFF